A single sample is the source of the 21 T cell receptor beta chains below, sequenced in a study of identical twins. TCRdb redid the calling of the 5' RACE reads with MiXCR, one entry per CDR3 protein. The sample holds roughly 770,000 distinct CDR3 sequences, 18% seen once. The same specimen was also included in a second study, on T cells expressing NK-cell markers.

The specimen sequenced was PBMCs. The source of these receptors is a woman aged 18-35 years in good health.

The chain carries TRBV29-1 and TRBJ1-1; D ambiguous. Germline assignment: CDR1 SQVTM and CDR2 ANQGSEA. The length of the CDR3 is 12 residues. This CDR3 reads CSGRFVNTEAFF. CDR3 sequence (DNA): TGCAGTGGGAGGTTTGTGAACACTGAAGCTTTCTTT.

The genes are TRBV18 and TRBJ2-1; D is possibly TRBD2 (5 bases). The CDR3 is 16 amino acids. Germline V gene data show CDR1 as KGHSH and CDR2 as LQKENI. Trimming left V 2 bases short and J 1 base short, with 12 bases between. CDR3 in DNA: TGTGCCAGCTCACCAATGCGTAGAGGGTCCTACAATGAGCAGTTCTTC. Translation: CASSPMRRGSYNEQFF.

This clonotype was counted only a few times. V usage is TRBV6-1 and J usage is TRBJ1-1, with D possibly being TRBD1 (6 bases). V was shortened by 5 bases and J by 9 bases, with 16 bases between the two germline ends. Germline CDR1 reads MNHNS; CDR2 reads SASEGT. This CDR3 spans 13 amino acids. The CDR3 nucleotides read TGTGCCAGCAGTCCCGCCGGGGGGGCTAAAGCTTTCTTT. It specifies CASSPAGGAKAFF.

This clonotype appeared a few times. V usage is TRBV5-1 and J usage is TRBJ2-7; 7 nucleotides align to TRBD2. The CDR3 covers 16 residues. From germline, CDR1 is SGHRS and CDR2 YFSETQ. J lost 0 bases, V lost 4 bases, and 10 bases had no gene match. In DNA form, the CDR3 reads TGCGCCAGCAGCCCACGGACACGGGAGGCCTCCTACGAGCAGTACTTC. Translated: CASSPRTREASYEQYF.

This rearrangement joins TRBV5-1 to TRBJ1-4; D is ambiguous. The CDR3 totals 17 residues. V lost 1 base, J lost 1 base, and 14 bases lay in between. In germline, CDR1 is SGHRS, CDR2 YFSETQ. DNA for the CDR3: TGCGCCAGCAGCTTGCGGCTCCCGGGGAGAACTAATGAAAAACTGTTTTTT. Protein: CASSLRLPGRTNEKLFF.

V usage is TRBV14 and J usage is TRBJ2-7; D possibly corresponds to TRBD2 (5 bases). Germline CDR1 reads SGHDN; CDR2 reads FVKESK. The CDR3 consists of 15 residues. The V end lost 4 bases, the J end lost 0 bases, and 13 bases lay between the germline ends. The CDR3 protein is CASSPSAGHSYEQYF. CDR3 DNA sequence: TGTGCCAGCAGCCCCTCCGCGGGTCACTCCTACGAGCAGTACTTC.

The V and J genes are TRBV7-8 and TRBJ1-1; D gene ambiguous. The germline gives CDR1 SGHVS, CDR2 FQNEAQ. The ends were cut back, 6 bases at V and 4 bases at J, with 9 bases in the middle. The CDR3 extends over 12 amino acids. In DNA form, the CDR3 reads TGTGCCAGCAGTTCGCGGGCCACTGAAGCTTTCTTT. Translated, it gives CASSSRATEAFF.

This clonotype was picked up a small number of times. The chain is built from TRBV20-1 and TRBJ2-1; TRBD1 matches at 7 bases. CDR3 length: 15 amino acids. V lost 0 bases to trimming and J lost 3 bases; unmatched junction nucleotides: 5. Looked up from germline, CDR1 is DFQATT and CDR2 is SNEGSKA (reference sequence). CDR3 sequence reads: CSAREKTGNYNEQFF. In DNA, the CDR3 is TGCAGTGCTAGAGAGAAGACAGGGAACTACAATGAGCAGTTCTTC.

This clonotype was seen only a few times. This chain joins TRBV12-3 or TRBV12-4 and TRBJ1-5; the D gene is possibly TRBD1 (5 bases). V was clipped by 7 bases and J by 3 bases, with 7 bases between them. The CDR3 sequence is 12 residues long. The DNA for the CDR3 is TGTGCCAGCAAGACAGACAATCAGCCCCAGCATTTT. Translating gives CASKTDNQPQHF.

This clonotype was seen just once. J is TRBJ2-5 and V is TRBV6-2 or TRBV6-3; D not resolved. The CDR3 loop spans 12 amino acids. From germline, CDR1 is MNHEY and CDR2 SVGEGT. V was clipped by 2 bases and J by 7 bases, with 8 bases between them. CDR3 region: CASSYAVGTQYF. The CDR3 DNA reads TGTGCCAGCAGTTACGCTGTCGGGACCCAGTACTTC.

The chain uses TRBV3-1 and TRBJ2-5, with 7 bases matching TRBD1. Germline V gives CDR1 LGHDT, CDR2 YNNKEL (reference sequence). J gave up 9 bases and V 5 bases, and 15 bases lay outside the gene matches. The CDR3 is 15 amino acids. CDR3 residues: CASSSSGTDAEAQYF. In DNA form, the CDR3 reads TGTGCCAGCAGCTCCTCCGGGACAGACGCCGAGGCCCAGTACTTC.

The gene calls are TRBV12-3 or TRBV12-4 and TRBJ2-1, with D unclear. This CDR3 is 16 amino acids long. Trimming stripped 2 bases from V and 5 bases from J, with 16 bases between. The chain's CDR3 is CASSLYSFLIDNEQFF. CDR3 sequence (DNA): TGTGCCAGCAGTTTATACAGCTTCCTAATTGACAATGAGCAGTTCTTC.

This clonotype was recorded a few times. The chain is built from TRBV10-3 and TRBJ2-6, with a tentative D call TRBD2 (5 bases). V lost 10 bases and J 0 bases, leaving 7 bases between the germline ends. This CDR3 is 13 amino acids long. Germline CDR1 reads ENHRY; CDR2 reads SYGVKD. The CDR3 coding sequence is TGTGCCACCGGGGACTCTGGGGCCAACGTCCTGACTTTC. Its translation: CATGDSGANVLTF.

This clonotype has a handful of counts. The chain couples TRBV7-6 to TRBJ2-1; no clear D. Trimming removed 3 bases at V and 6 bases at J, with 9 bases between. Germline lookup yields CDR1 SGHVS and CDR2 FNYEAQ. The CDR3 loop spans 13 amino acids. CDR3 region: CASSFDTVNEQFF. CDR3 nucleotide sequence: TGTGCCAGCAGCTTCGACACCGTCAATGAGCAGTTCTTC.

In its sample, this clonotype was seen a few times. Its ends do not fully match the called genes, so a read error is possible. This chain connects TRBV29-1 to TRBJ2-1; D not resolved. Germline V gene lookup returns CDR1 SQVTM and CDR2 ANQGSEA. This CDR3 region has 10 residues. The CDR3 bases are TGCAGCGTTGGAAAACCAAACAAGGCTTTC. Residues: CSVGKPNKAF.

The chain uses TRBV7-8 and TRBJ1-3; TRBD1 is a possible D gene (6 bases). CDR1 is SGHVS, CDR2 FQNEAQ, per germline. The CDR3 is 17 amino acids. Trimming took off 4 bases at V and 1 base at J, with 17 bases between the two ends. The CDR3 region has the DNA TGTGCCAGCAGCTCCTTGGACAGACCAGCTTCTGGAAACACCATATATTTT. Protein sequence: CASSSLDRPASGNTIYF.

This clonotype came up a few times. This chain joins TRBV9 and TRBJ2-7; 8 bases map to TRBD2. This CDR3 comprises 16 residues. V was clipped by 0 bases and J by 1 base; unmatched bases: 6. Germline V CDR1 and CDR2: SGDLS, YYNGEE. CDR3 residues: CASSVGLAGPSYEQYF. CDR3 nucleotides: TGTGCCAGCAGCGTAGGATTAGCGGGACCGTCCTACGAGCAGTACTTC.

The sample holds many counts of this clonotype. This chain joins TRBV2 and TRBJ1-6; 11 nucleotides align to TRBD1. V lost 8 bases and J lost 9; bases outside the gene matches: 3. This CDR3 is built from 13 residues. Germline V gene lookup returns CDR1 SNHLY and CDR2 FYNNEI. The chain's CDR3 is CASLGQGASPLHF. The CDR3 DNA sequence: TGTGCCAGCTTAGGACAGGGGGCTTCACCCCTCCACTTT.

The CDR3 DNA is TGTGCCAGCTCCGGACAGGGGATAACAGATACGCAGTATTTT. This codes for CASSGQGITDTQYF. V usage is TRBV2 and J usage is TRBJ2-3, with 9 positions matching TRBD1. The length of the CDR3 is 14 residues. The germline V gene encodes CDR1 SNHLY and CDR2 FYNNEI. The ends lost 8 bases at V and 3 bases at J; junction bases unmatched: 6.

The rearrangement uses TRBV5-1 and TRBJ2-5, with TRBD1 identical over 7 bases. The J segment lost 7 bases and the V segment lost 7 bases, leaving 22 bases of the junction unmatched. The CDR3 extends over 17 amino acids. The germline CDR1 and CDR2 sequences are SGHRS and YFSETQ. The CDR3 DNA is TGCGCCAGCTCCGAGAAACAGGGGTTAGGTGACGACCGGACCCAGTACTTC. Translation gives CASSEKQGLGDDRTQYF. Supplemented by reference TRBV5-1 and TRBJ2-5, the full variable domain reads KAGVTQTPRYLIKTRGQQVTLSCSPISGHRSVSWYQQTPGQGLQFLFEYFSETQRNKGNFPGRFSGRQFSNSRSEMNVSTLELGDSALYLCASSEKQGLGDDRTQYFGPGTRLLVL.

The genes are TRBV7-3 and TRBJ2-7; D assignment may be TRBD1 or TRBD2 (5 bases each). The length of the CDR3 is 12 residues. CDR1 SGHTA and CDR2 FQGTGA come from the germline V gene. Trimming stripped 8 bases from V and 5 bases from J, with 13 bases between. The CDR3, as DNA: TGTGCCAGCGCGCCGCAGGGAGACGAGCAGTACTTC. Encoded protein: CASAPQGDEQYF.